The 5 T cell receptor beta chains listed next were all sequenced from one sample in a study of blood T cell repertoires in COVID-19. Produced via immunoSEQ multiplex PCR; TCRdb's table is partial and in-frame only. The profile covers some 230,000 clones, with about 80% appearing a single time and 15% taken by the ten largest. The sequencing sample was made of PBMCs or T cells enriched from blood (not recorded which). The receptors come from a man aged 35 to 55 who had recovered from COVID-19.

The chain joins TRBV5-1 to TRBJ2-6, with D uncertain. Germline V gives CDR1 SGHRS, CDR2 YFSETQ. The ends were cut back, 2 bases at V and 1 base at J, with 10 bases in the middle. CDR3 length: 16 residues. The CDR3 region has the DNA TGCGCCAGCAGCTTTTGTTTCCGGTCTGGGGCCAACGTCCTGACTTTC. Its protein is CASSFCFRSGANVLTF.

The chain couples TRBV23-1 to TRBJ2-5, with TRBD2 matching over 8 bases. TRBV23-1 has ORF status, its function being uncertain. This CDR3 contains 19 residues. The V and J ends lost 2 bases and 5 bases, in that order; junction bases with no gene match: 19. The CDR3 reads CASSQRLSGSKSSGETQYF. In DNA, the CDR3 is TGCGCCAGCAGTCAAAGGCTGAGCGGGAGTAAATCATCGGGGGAGACCCAGTACTTC.

This chain connects TRBV28 to TRBJ1-5; possibly TRBD1 for D (6 bases). CDR1 MDHEN and CDR2 SYDVKM come from the germline V gene. V lost 3 bases and J 0 bases, leaving 18 bases between the germline ends. The CDR3 is 18 amino acids. CDR3 residues: CASSLGSRGGSSNQPQHF. CDR3 nucleotide sequence: TGTGCCAGCAGTTTGGGATCGAGGGGGGGAAGTAGCAATCAGCCCCAGCATTTT.

This chain connects TRBV7-2 to TRBJ2-7, with 16 bases identical to TRBD2. V was clipped by 2 bases and J by 6 bases; unmatched bases: 10. CDR1 and CDR2 (germline): SGHTA, FQGNSA. The CDR3 totals 18 residues. The CDR3 DNA reads TGTGCCAGCAGCTTAAGACCCGGGACTAGCGGGGGGGCGCCCGAGCAGTACTTC. It is translated as CASSLRPGTSGGAPEQYF.

The CDR3: CASSQGTYHSPLHF. The DNA for the CDR3 is TGTGCCAGCAGCCAAGGGACATATCATTCACCCCTCCACTTT. J is TRBJ1-6 and V is TRBV3-1 (or the pseudogene TRBV3-2), with TRBD1 as a possible D gene (5 bases). Germline V gene data show CDR1 as LGHDT and CDR2 as YNNKEL (reference sequence). The V end was cut by 1 base, the J end by 8 bases, with 9 bases between. This CDR3 is 14 amino acids long.